Shown below are 16 T cell receptor beta chains from a single sample sequenced in a study of T cell responses to AZD1222 COVID-19 vaccine. Sequencing was performed with immunoSEQ multiplex PCR; in TCRdb, only in-frame clones are kept and a portion is missing. The table has about 160,000 clones, around nine tenths seen once. This sample comprised peripheral blood, obtained on day 0 of AZD1222 vaccination. These receptors were taken from an adult in good health.

CDR3 residues: CAWSVQGVGQPQHF. DNA for the CDR3: TGTGCCTGGAGTGTACAGGGCGTCGGGCAGCCCCAGCATTTT. The gene calls are TRBV30 and TRBJ1-5; the D gene is possibly TRBD1 (6 bases). Trimming took off 0 bases at V and 7 bases at J, with 13 bases between the two ends. Per the germline V gene, CDR1 is GTSNPN and CDR2 is SVGIG (reference sequence). CDR3 length equals 14 residues.

This chain connects TRBV5-6 to TRBJ1-4; D remains unclear. The CDR3 runs to 13 residues. Trimming left V 4 bases short and J 8 bases short, with 12 bases between. The germline gives CDR1 SGHDT, CDR2 YYEEEE. CDR3: CASSGDVGEKLFF. The CDR3 DNA is TGTGCCAGCAGCGGAGACGTCGGAGAAAAACTGTTTTTT.

The chain combines TRBV19 with TRBJ1-1; 9 bases line up with TRBD1. The CDR3 spans 15 residues. The germline V gene has CDR1 LNHDA and CDR2 SQIVND (reference sequence). Germline trimming cut 4 bases from V and 1 base from J; bases unmatched to any gene: 4. The CDR3 region is CASSTGQGKNTEAFF. In DNA, the CDR3 is TGTGCCAGTAGTACCGGACAGGGGAAGAACACTGAAGCTTTCTTT.

The chain joins TRBV7-3 to TRBJ1-1; D is possibly TRBD1 (5 bases). V shed 3 bases and J shed 5 bases, with 10 bases lying between them. Germline V CDR1 and CDR2: SGHTA, FQGTGA. The CDR3 totals 13 residues. The CDR3 spells CASSFGTGTEAFF. CDR3 nucleotide sequence: TGTGCCAGCAGCTTTGGGACCGGGACTGAAGCTTTCTTT.

The genes are TRBV5-4 and TRBJ1-4, with TRBD1 matching over 10 bases. Unmatched junction bases numbered 12, after V lost 2 bases and J lost 8 bases. CDR1 SGHNT and CDR2 YYREEE come from the germline V gene (reference sequence). The CDR3 covers 17 residues. The CDR3 DNA sequence: TGTGCCAGCAGCTTTCTTGGAACGGGACAGGGGATCGAAAAACTGTTTTTT. This translates into CASSFLGTGQGIEKLFF.

The rearrangement joins TRBV29-1 to TRBJ1-4; 8 bases are a match to TRBD1. Germline V gene data show CDR1 as SQVTM and CDR2 as ANQGSEA. The ends lost 0 bases at V and 8 bases at J; junction bases unmatched: 8. The CDR3 is 15 residues long. For the CDR3, the DNA is TGCAGCGTTGAAGATGAGGCAGGGGGCCGAGAAAAACTGTTTTTT. Encoded protein: CSVEDEAGGREKLFF.

The chain employs TRBV5-3 and TRBJ2-7; TRBD1 might be the D (6 bases). TRBV5-3 is classed as an ORF, of uncertain function. The CDR3 consists of 14 residues. Trimming took off 6 bases at V and 3 bases at J, with 16 bases between the two ends. The CDR3 sequence: CARKGGCRVYEQYF. CDR3 nucleotide sequence: TGTGCCAGAAAAGGGGGATGCCGGGTCTACGAGCAGTACTTC.

The V call is TRBV4-2, the J call TRBJ2-7; 11 nucleotides align to TRBD2. Germline lookup yields CDR1 LGHNA and CDR2 YNFKEQ. The CDR3 consists of 19 residues. The V gene end was trimmed by 0 bases and the J gene end by 1 base; junction bases not matched to a gene: 11. The CDR3 nucleotides are TGTGCCAGCAGCCAAGATCTTAGGCTAGCGGGGGGATATTCCTACGAGCAGTACTTC. As protein: CASSQDLRLAGGYSYEQYF.

V and J are TRBV6-5 and TRBJ1-5, with 9 bases that match TRBD1. The CDR3 is 15 residues long. The germline V gene has CDR1 MNHEY and CDR2 SVGAGI. The J segment lost 1 base and the V segment lost 6 bases, leaving 4 bases of the junction unmatched. Written as DNA, the CDR3 is TGTGCCAGCAGAATACAGGGGGCCAGCAATCAGCCCCAGCATTTT. Translated, it gives CASRIQGASNQPQHF.

The chain employs TRBV19 and TRBJ1-2; D is unresolved. The length of the CDR3 is 14 residues. Trimming took 5 bases from V and 3 from J, leaving 13 bases between them. Looked up from germline, CDR1 is LNHDA and CDR2 is SQIVND (reference sequence). The CDR3: CASSRESLDYGYTF. The CDR3 coding sequence is TGTGCCAGTAGTCGGGAATCCCTCGACTATGGCTACACCTTC.

The rearrangement joins TRBV18 to TRBJ2-3; D possibly uses TRBD1 or TRBD2 (5 bases each). This CDR3 has 14 residues. V was cut by 2 bases and J by 4 bases, with 10 bases left in between. CDR1 and CDR2 (germline): KGHSH, LQKENI. This CDR3 reads CASSPREGPDTQYF. Written as DNA, the CDR3 is TGTGCCAGCTCACCAAGAGAGGGACCAGATACGCAGTATTTT.

CDR3 DNA sequence: TGCGCCAGCAGCCCTGCACCCGGGGGCTGGGGCACAGATACGCAGTATTTT. Encoded protein: CASSPAPGGWGTDTQYF. The chain combines TRBV4-3 with TRBJ2-3; D might be TRBD1 or TRBD2, each matching 6 bases. This CDR3 spans 17 amino acids. Germline V gives CDR1 LGHNA, CDR2 YSLEER. Trimming pared 4 bases from V and 1 base from J, leaving 18 bases between.

CDR3 sequence: CASSGDRDTEAFF. The CDR3 region has the DNA TGTGCCAGCAGTGGGGACAGGGACACTGAAGCTTTCTTT. This sequence joins TRBV2 and TRBJ1-1, with 9 nucleotides matching TRBD1. The CDR3 covers 13 residues. J was trimmed by 3 bases and V by 4 bases; bases with no gene match: 0. Germline V gives CDR1 SNHLY, CDR2 FYNNEI.

CDR3: CASSSVGRDRNTEAFF. The CDR3 bases are TGTGCCAGCAGCTCTGTAGGCCGGGACAGGAACACTGAAGCTTTCTTT. The gene calls are TRBV5-4 and TRBJ1-1, with TRBD1 matching 7 bases. J was trimmed by 1 base and V by 3 bases; bases with no gene match: 9. Per germline, CDR1 SGHNT and CDR2 YYREEE (reference sequence). The CDR3 is made up of 16 amino acids.

This clone appeared a single time. The chain combines TRBV3-1 (or the pseudogene TRBV3-2) with TRBJ2-3; perhaps TRBD2 as D (5 bases). This CDR3 contains 14 residues. V lost 0 bases and J 1 base, leaving 5 bases between the germline ends. Germline V lookup: CDR1 LGHDT, CDR2 YNNKEL (reference sequence). CDR3 residues: CASSQDSGTDTQYF. The CDR3 nucleotides are TGTGCCAGCAGCCAAGATAGCGGCACAGATACGCAGTATTTT.

The gene calls are TRBV2 and TRBJ1-4; D is unresolved. Trimming removed 6 bases from V and 6 bases from J, with 11 bases in between. The CDR3 sequence is 13 residues long. Germline CDR1 SNHLY, CDR2 FYNNEI. The CDR3 spells CASSRGEDEKLFF. The CDR3 DNA reads TGTGCCAGCAGCCGGGGTGAGGATGAAAAACTGTTTTTT.